This is a list of T cell receptor beta chains from one sample in a study of T cell clones after liver transplantation. Assay: immunoSEQ multiplex PCR; the TCRdb copy retains only in-frame clones and omits some. Of 70,000 to 95,000 clones detected, around four fifths appear once; the ten largest clones hold 2.8%. The sample in question was CD4+ T cells from blood, obtained at the 22-month timepoint. Receptor source: a human patient who received a liver transplant. Some of the T cells may derive from the graft donor. Each CDR3 is given with its conserved first and last residue. The D gene is left open where the match is weak. Clone size is given for some rows only: seen once, a few or many times, or a class if the clone is expanded.

v_gene,abundance,d_gene,j_gene,CDR3nt,CDR3aa
TRBV5-1,few,NA,TRBJ1-5,TGCGCCAGCAGCTTGGGAGGGGCCAATCAGCCCCAGCATTTT,CASSLGGANQPQHF
TRBV7-3,NA,TRBD1,TRBJ1-1,TGTGCCAGCAGCTTAGGACAGGGGGAAGAAGCTTTCTTT,CASSLGQGEEAFF
TRBV9,NA,NA,TRBJ2-2,TGTGCCAGCAGCGGCTCCAGGGACACCGGGGAGCTGTTTTTT,CASSGSRDTGELFF
TRBV18,NA,NA,TRBJ2-2,TGTGCCAGCTCACCACCCTTAGGGGCGAGCACCGGGGAGCTGTTTTTT,CASSPPLGASTGELFF
TRBV9,NA,TRBD2,TRBJ2-7,TGTGCCAGCAGCGTGCGGGAGGGCCTTGAGCAGTACTTC,CASSVREGLEQYF
TRBV9,NA,NA,TRBJ1-3,TGTGCCAGCAGCCTTCGAGGGGATTCTGGAAACACCATATATTTT,CASSLRGDSGNTIYF
TRBV5-4,once,NA,TRBJ2-7,TGTGCCAGCAGCAAGGGGGGACGGAATTACGAGCAGTACTTC,CASSKGGRNYEQYF
TRBV5-6,NA,NA,TRBJ1-2,TGTGCCAGCAGCTTGGGAGGGCAGTATGGCTACACCTTC,CASSLGGQYGYTF
TRBV19,NA,NA,TRBJ2-3,TGTGCCAGTATGGCGGGATGGGGCACAGATACGCAGTATTTT,CASMAGWGTDTQYF
TRBV7-2,once,NA,TRBJ1-5,TGTGCCAGCAGCTTATATGGGCAGAGCAATCAGCCCCAGCATTTT,CASSLYGQSNQPQHF
TRBV28,NA,TRBD2,TRBJ2-7,TGTGCCAGCAGACGGCATAGCGGGAGGGTGGTCCACGAGCAGTACTTC,CASRRHSGRVVHEQYF
TRBV5-6,NA,NA,TRBJ1-6,TGTGCCAGCAGCTTGGAAGGCTCCGGAGGTACACCCCTCCACTTT,CASSLEGSGGTPLHF
TRBV4-1,few,TRBD2,TRBJ2-1,TGCGCCAGCAGCCAGAACGACCGACTAGCGGGAGATGAGCAGTTCTTC,CASSQNDRLAGDEQFF
TRBV15,NA,TRBD1,TRBJ2-5,TGTGCCACCAGCAGAGCCGGGACAGGGTATGTCCAAGAGACCCAGTACTTC,CATSRAGTGYVQETQYF
TRBV15,few,NA,TRBJ2-7,TGTGCCGTACCTGGACAGACATCCTACGAGCAGTACTTC,CAVPGQTSYEQYF
TRBV15,NA,NA,TRBJ1-5,TGTGCCACCAGCAGAGATTGGAGGGATCAGCCCCAGCATTTT,CATSRDWRDQPQHF
TRBV13,NA,TRBD2,TRBJ2-1,TGTGCCAGCAGCTTCGGGAGCGGGAGACGGAATGAGCAGTTCTTC,CASSFGSGRRNEQFF
TRBV19,NA,TRBD1,TRBJ1-5,TGTGCCAGTAGTATAACCCTAGGGACAGTGTATCAGCCCCAGCATTTT,CASSITLGTVYQPQHF
TRBV21-1,NA,NA,TRBJ2-1,TGTGCCAGCAGCTCGACGGGCAGACCACCTAACACTGAGCAGTTCTTC,CASSSTGRPPNTEQFF
TRBV7-3,NA,TRBD2,TRBJ2-5,TGTGCCAGCTCCTACCGGGGGGGGCCCCAAGAGACCCAGTACTTC,CASSYRGGPQETQYF
TRBV18,NA,NA,TRBJ2-1,TGTGCCAGCTCCCGGGCTTGGAATGAGCAGTTCTTC,CASSRAWNEQFF
TRBV7-8,few,TRBD2,TRBJ2-1,TGTGCCAGCAGCGCGGTCTTCCTAGCGGGAGGGCCCGGTGAGCAGTTCTTC,CASSAVFLAGGPGEQFF
TRBV18,NA,NA,TRBJ2-7,TGTGCCAGCTCACCAGGATACAGTCCCTACGAGCAGTACTTC,CASSPGYSPYEQYF
TRBV25-1,NA,NA,TRBJ2-4,TGTGCCAGCAGTGATTACAGGGAAGGGAAAAACATTCAGTACTTC,CASSDYREGKNIQYF
TRBV19,few,NA,TRBJ2-1,TGTGCCAGTAGCCCTAGCGAGCTCAGGGGCTACAATGAGCAGTTCTTC,CASSPSELRGYNEQFF